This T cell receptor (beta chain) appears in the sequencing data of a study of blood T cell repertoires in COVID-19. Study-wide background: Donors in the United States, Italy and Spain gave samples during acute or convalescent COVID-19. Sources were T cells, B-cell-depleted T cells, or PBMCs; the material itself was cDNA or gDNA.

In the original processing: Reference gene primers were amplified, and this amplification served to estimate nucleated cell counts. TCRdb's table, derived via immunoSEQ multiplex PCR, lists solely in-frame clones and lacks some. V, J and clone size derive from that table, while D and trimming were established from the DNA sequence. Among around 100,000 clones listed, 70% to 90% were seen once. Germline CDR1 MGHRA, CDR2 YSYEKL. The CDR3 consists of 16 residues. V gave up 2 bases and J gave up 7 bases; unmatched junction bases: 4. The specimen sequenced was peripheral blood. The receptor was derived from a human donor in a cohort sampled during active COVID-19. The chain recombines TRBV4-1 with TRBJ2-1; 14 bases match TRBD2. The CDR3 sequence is CASSQMGLAGVNEQFF. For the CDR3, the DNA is TGCGCCAGCAGCCAAATGGGACTAGCGGGAGTAAATGAGCAGTTCTTC.